This TCR beta chain was retrieved from a study of T cell responses to AZD1222 COVID-19 vaccine. Study outcomes and limitations: Most donors were white British, females outnumbered males, and clonal diversity was possibly underestimated.

The CDR3 has 15 residues. CDR1 and CDR2 (germline): SNHLY, FYNNEI. Trimming removed 7 bases at V and 3 bases at J, with 19 bases between. Data came from immunoSEQ multiplex PCR; TCRdb stores just in-frame clones and leaves some out. The profile shows roughly 100,000 clones, about nine tenths of them singletons. A word on this clone: The target antigen is unknown.

Sequencing was performed on peripheral blood, taken 28 days after the second AZD1222 dose. This receptor was identified in an adult who received the AZD1222 COVID-19 vaccine. The chain links TRBV2 to TRBJ2-7, with D maybe TRBD2 (6 bases). The CDR3 bases are TGTGCCAGCAATCCCTTAGCGGAACTTATCTACGAGCAGTACTTC. Its protein product is CASNPLAELIYEQYF.